The rows below give T cell receptor beta chains drawn from one sample of a study of early T cells in non-severe SARS-CoV-2 infection. MiXCR was run by TCRdb on the 5' RACE reads, yielding one entry per CDR3 protein. The table records around 67,000 distinct CDR3 sequences, roughly 12% of them present only once. The sample comprised whole blood. The receptor source for this set is an adult who was a healthcare worker with PCR-confirmed SARS-CoV-2 infection or an uninfected control (not recorded which). Both conserved end residues are part of each CDR3. The D gene is left open where the match is weak. Where a row states a size, it is once, few, many or the class of an expanded clone; other rows omit it.

>TRBJ1-1|-|TRBV20-1|-
CSAVVGGAIGNTEAFF
TGCAGTGCTGTGGTGGGAGGAGCCATCGGTAACACTGAAGCTTTCTTT
>TRBJ1-2|TRBD1|TRBV20-1|many
CSASRTGLTYGYTF
TGCAGTGCTAGCCGGACAGGGCTTACCTATGGCTACACCTTC
>TRBJ2-1|TRBD2|TRBV11-2|few
CASSMGLAFNEQFF
TGTGCCAGCAGCATGGGACTAGCGTTCAATGAGCAGTTCTTC
>TRBJ1-6|-|TRBV6-4|many
CASKKDGGSPLHF
TGTGCCAGCAAGAAGGACGGGGGATCACCCCTCCACTTT
>TRBJ2-7|TRBD2|TRBV3-1|many
CASSKMFGTSGRAGLEQYF
TGTGCCAGCAGCAAAATGTTCGGGACTAGCGGGAGGGCCGGTCTCGAGCAGTACTTC
>TRBJ2-7|TRBD1|TRBV5-1|-
CASSSGTGGYEQYF
TGCGCCAGCAGCTCTGGGACAGGGGGCTACGAGCAGTACTTC
>TRBJ1-5|-|TRBV29-1|many
CSVGADQPQHF
TGCAGCGTTGGGGCGGATCAGCCCCAGCATTTT
>TRBJ2-1|-|TRBV20-1|many
CSARSTFSSNEQFF
TGCAGTGCTAGATCCACGTTTTCCTCCAATGAGCAGTTCTTC
>TRBJ1-4|-|TRBV12-3/TRBV12-4|once
CASTPGGAEKLFF
TGTGCCAGCACCCCGGGGGGCGCTGAAAAACTGTTTTTT
>TRBJ2-7|-|TRBV24-1|many
CATSDHLERTGASYEQYF
TGTGCCACCAGTGATCATCTCGAAAGAACCGGGGCCAGCTACGAGCAGTACTTC
>TRBJ1-3|-|TRBV10-2|few
CASSEGLSGNTIYF
TGCGCCAGCAGTGAAGGCCTCTCTGGAAACACCATATATTTT
>TRBJ2-4|TRBD1|TRBV23-1|few
CASSQRQGPPVSGYKNIQYF
TGCGCCAGCAGTCAACGACAGGGGCCACCGGTATCCGGTTACAAAAACATTCAGTACTTC
>TRBJ2-1|TRBD1|TRBV4-1|few
CASSQRLKGAYNEQFF
TGCGCCAGCAGCCAAAGATTGAAGGGGGCATACAATGAGCAGTTCTTC
>TRBJ2-1|TRBD2|TRBV11-2|many
CASSSGGLAGPYNEQFF
TGTGCCAGCAGCTCAGGGGGACTAGCGGGACCCTACAATGAGCAGTTCTTC
>TRBJ1-6|-|TRBV7-9|many
CASSLRESPLHF
TGTGCCAGCAGCTTACGGGAGTCACCCCTCCACTTT
>TRBJ1-6|TRBD1|TRBV2|many
CASTPLGQVNSPLHF
TGTGCCAGCACCCCCCTGGGACAGGTTAATTCACCCCTCCACTTT
>TRBJ2-1|TRBD2|TRBV29-1|many
CSVGLAVFNEQFF
TGCAGCGTGGGACTAGCGGTTTTCAATGAGCAGTTCTTC
>TRBJ2-1|-|TRBV18|many
CASSRRAVSYNEQFF
TGTGCCAGCTCACGACGGGCGGTCTCCTACAATGAGCAGTTCTTC
>TRBJ2-1|-|TRBV12-3/TRBV12-4|medium-sized
CASKSGSSYNEQFF
TGTGCCAGCAAATCCGGGAGCTCCTACAATGAGCAGTTCTTC
>TRBJ1-2|-|TRBV29-1|-
CSVIHSYGYTF
TGCAGCGTAATCCACAGTTATGGCTACACCTTC
>TRBJ2-7|-|TRBV7-6|-
CASSLDGSAQYF
TGTGCCAGCAGCTTGGATGGGAGCGCGCAGTACTTC
>TRBJ1-6|-|TRBV7-8|few
CASSTLRGPNSPLHF
TGTGCCAGCAGCACTCTCAGGGGTCCCAATTCACCCCTCCACTTT
>TRBJ1-1|-|TRBV2|many
CAGTADQATEAFF
TGTGCCGGGACCGCAGATCAGGCCACTGAAGCTTTCTTT
>TRBJ2-3|-|TRBV6-5|few
CASSYARGDTQYF
TGTGCCAGCAGTTACGCGAGGGGAGATACGCAGTATTTT
>TRBJ2-5|-|TRBV7-3|few
CASSRGDRGETQYF
TGTGCCAGCAGCCGAGGGGACCGCGGAGAGACCCAGTACTTC
>TRBJ2-5|-|TRBV6-6|once
CASSYRGMETQYF
TGTGCCAGCAGTTACAGGGGGATGGAGACCCAGTACTTC
>TRBJ1-5|-|TRBV7-9|-
CASSPDANQPQHF
TGTGCCAGCAGCCCCGATGCCAATCAGCCCCAGCATTTT
>TRBJ2-3|-|TRBV11-2|-
CASSSGGGQVDTQYF
TGTGCCAGCAGCTCTGGGGGGGGGCAGGTAGATACGCAGTATTTT
>TRBJ1-1|-|TRBV5-1|many
CASSLRGLNTEAFF
TGCGCCAGCAGCTTAAGAGGGTTGAACACTGAAGCTTTCTTT
>TRBJ2-2|-|TRBV29-1|medium-sized
CSVRLGGVGELFF
TGCAGCGTTAGACTCGGGGGCGTCGGGGAGCTGTTTTTT
>TRBJ1-2|TRBD1|TRBV2|-
CASSESGENRGNYGYTF
TGTGCCAGCAGTGAATCCGGGGAAAACAGGGGGAACTATGGCTACACCTTC
>TRBJ2-7|-|TRBV28|-
CASSLTGYYEQYF
TGTGCCAGCAGTTTAACAGGGTACTACGAGCAGTACTTC
>TRBJ1-4|-|TRBV10-3|-
CAIGAGTTNEKLFF
TGTGCCATTGGGGCCGGGACAACTAATGAAAAACTGTTTTTT
>TRBJ2-1|TRBD2|TRBV18|-
CASSPSRGGSSYNEQFF
TGTGCCAGCTCACCAAGTCGGGGGGGGAGCTCCTACAATGAGCAGTTCTTC
>TRBJ1-1|-|TRBV7-9|few
CASTPLQGPEAFF
TGTGCCAGCACCCCTCTACAGGGTCCTGAAGCTTTCTTT
>TRBJ2-7|TRBD2|TRBV5-5|-
CASSLGGLGYEQYF
TGTGCCAGCAGCTTGGGGGGACTAGGCTACGAGCAGTACTTC
>TRBJ2-3|TRBD2|TRBV11-2|few
CASSKGLAGARDTQYF
TGTGCCAGCAGCAAGGGACTAGCGGGGGCCAGGGATACGCAGTATTTT
>TRBJ2-1|TRBD1|TRBV11-2|few
CTSSPNRGNEQFF
TGTACCAGCAGCCCGAACAGGGGAAATGAGCAGTTCTTC
>TRBJ2-3|TRBD1|TRBV20-1|few
CSAYQDRVTDTQYF
TGCAGTGCTTATCAGGACAGGGTTACAGATACGCAGTATTTT
>TRBJ2-4|-|TRBV6-2/TRBV6-3|-
CASSSPAGAKNIQYF
TGTGCCAGCAGTTCCCCGGCGGGGGCCAAAAACATTCAGTACTTC
>TRBJ2-3|TRBD1|TRBV7-2|many
CASSLTLRTGGTDTQYF
TGTGCCAGCAGCCTAACTTTACGGACAGGGGGCACAGATACGCAGTATTTT